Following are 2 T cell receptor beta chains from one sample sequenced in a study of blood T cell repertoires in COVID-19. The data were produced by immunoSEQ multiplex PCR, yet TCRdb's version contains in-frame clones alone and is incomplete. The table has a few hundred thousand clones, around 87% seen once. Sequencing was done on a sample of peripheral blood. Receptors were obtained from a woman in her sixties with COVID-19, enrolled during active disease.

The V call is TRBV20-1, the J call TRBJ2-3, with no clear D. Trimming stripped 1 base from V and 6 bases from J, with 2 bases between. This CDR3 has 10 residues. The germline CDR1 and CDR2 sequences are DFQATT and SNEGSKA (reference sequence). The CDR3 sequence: CSARADTQYF. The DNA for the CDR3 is TGCAGTGCTAGAGCTGATACGCAGTATTTT.

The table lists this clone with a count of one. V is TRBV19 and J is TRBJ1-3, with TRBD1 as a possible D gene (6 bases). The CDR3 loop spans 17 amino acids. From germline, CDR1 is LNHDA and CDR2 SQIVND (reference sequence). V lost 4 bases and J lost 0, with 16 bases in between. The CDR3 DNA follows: TGTGCCAGTAGTAGTAGAGGGGGTCTCAGCTCTGGAAACACCATATATTTT. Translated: CASSSRGGLSSGNTIYF.